The 20 T cell receptor beta chains presented below share a single source sample, sequenced in a study of shared clonotypes between healthy human individuals. The table came from immunoSEQ multiplex PCR; TCRdb's copy has only in-frame clones and leaves some out. The table has approximately 320,000 clones, about nine tenths seen once. Sequenced input: memory CD8+ T cells sorted from blood. The sample's subset: CD45RO+ cells pooled with CCR7-negative TemRA cells. Receptor source: a man aged 18 to 29 in good health.

CDR3 amino acids: CASSSSTADNSPLHF. The CDR3 DNA reads as TGCGCCAGCTCTTCTTCGACAGCAGATAATTCACCCCTCCACTTT. V gene TRBV4-3 combines with J gene TRBJ1-6, with TRBD1 as a possible D gene (5 bases). The CDR3 is made up of 15 amino acids. The germline gives CDR1 LGHNA, CDR2 YSLEER. With 8 bases removed from V and 5 bases from J, the gap between germline ends came to 16 bases.

The CDR3 nucleotides read TGTGCCAGCAGCTTCGCGGGGCCCCTCTATGGCTACACCTTC. Protein: CASSFAGPLYGYTF. The V and J genes are TRBV7-9 and TRBJ1-2; perhaps TRBD1 as D (5 bases). Trimming took 3 bases from V and 4 from J, leaving 12 bases between them. This CDR3 comprises 14 residues. The germline CDR1 and CDR2 sequences are SEHNR and FQNEAQ (reference sequence). The whole variable domain, remainder taken from reference TRBV7-9 and TRBJ1-2, is DTGVSQNPRHKITKRGQNVTFRCDPISEHNRLYWYRQTLGQGPEFLTYFQNEAQLEKSRLLSDRFSAERPKGSFSTLEIQRTEQGDSAMYLCASSFAGPLYGYTFGSGTRLTVV.

This clone is a singleton in its sample. This chain joins TRBV9 and TRBJ2-5; a possible D gene is TRBD2 (6 bases). The CDR3 spans 15 residues. Germline-derived CDR1 and CDR2 are SGDLS and YYNGEE. The V end lost 4 bases, the J end lost 2 bases, and 15 bases lay between the germline ends. The CDR3 loop reads CASSSSREMQETQYF. The DNA for the CDR3 is TGTGCCAGCAGCTCCTCCCGGGAGATGCAAGAGACCCAGTACTTC. Filled out from reference TRBV9 and TRBJ2-5, the complete variable domain reads DSGVTQTPKHLITATGQRVTLRCSPRSGDLSVYWYQQSLDQGLQFLIQYYNGEERAKGNILERFSAQQFPDLHSELNLSSLELGDSALYFCASSSSREMQETQYFGPGTRLLVL.

This clone occurred once. The rearrangement uses TRBV7-9 and TRBJ2-3; 7 bases fit TRBD2. From germline, CDR1 is SEHNR and CDR2 FQNEAQ (reference sequence). This CDR3 is built from 13 residues. V shed 7 bases and J 5 bases; nucleotides not matched to a gene: 6. The CDR3 is CASINCGGDTQYF. The CDR3 DNA reads as TGTGCCAGCATCAACTGCGGGGGAGATACGCAGTATTTT.

The genes are TRBV5-1 and TRBJ2-5; D not resolved. V was cut by 2 bases and J by 2 bases, with 10 bases left in between. The CDR3 is 14 residues long. The V gene's germline CDR1 is SGHRS and CDR2 YFSETQ. CDR3 coding DNA: TGCGCCAGCAGCTTTGAGCAAGGGCAAGAGACCCAGTACTTC. As protein: CASSFEQGQETQYF.

This sequence joins TRBV6-5 and TRBJ2-1, with D possibly TRBD1 on 6 matching bases. The CDR3 has 13 residues. Germline V gene data show CDR1 as MNHEY and CDR2 as SVGAGI. The V and J ends lost 6 bases and 8 bases respectively, with 14 bases between them. CDR3 coding DNA: TGTGCCAGCAGCCACCCCGAGGGGGATGAGCAGTTCTTC. Protein product: CASSHPEGDEQFF.

This rearrangement joins TRBV28 to TRBJ2-7; D not resolved. The CDR3 consists of 13 residues. From germline, CDR1 is MDHEN and CDR2 SYDVKM. Trimming cost V 2 bases and J 2 bases, with 7 bases left between them. In DNA form, the CDR3 reads TGTGCCAGCAGTTTAACCCCGGCCTACGAGCAGTACTTC. This codes for CASSLTPAYEQYF.

The V gene is TRBV5-1, the J gene TRBJ2-1, with 9 bases that match TRBD1. This CDR3 spans 16 amino acids. Germline V gene data show CDR1 as SGHRS and CDR2 as YFSETQ. V was clipped by 3 bases and J by 2 bases; unmatched bases: 6. The CDR3 DNA sequence: TGCGCCAGCAGCTCCGGGACAGGGAGGCCCTACAATGAGCAGTTCTTC. Translation gives CASSSGTGRPYNEQFF.

In this sample, this clone turned up once. V gene TRBV5-1 combines with J gene TRBJ2-5; D uncertain. Germline V gene lookup returns CDR1 SGHRS and CDR2 YFSETQ. The CDR3 consists of 13 residues. Trimming pared 5 bases from V and 1 base from J, leaving 9 bases between. The DNA of the CDR3 is TGCGCCAGCAGTGCCGTCCCCCAAGAGACCCAGTACTTC. This encodes CASSAVPQETQYF.

This clone occurred a few times. This chain connects TRBV5-4 to TRBJ2-7; TRBD1 is a possible D gene (5 bases). Between the trimmed V and J ends, which lost 0 bases and 0 bases, there was a span of 16 bases. CDR3 length equals 17 residues. Germline CDR1 is SGHNT and CDR2 is YYREEE (reference sequence). The CDR3, as DNA: TGTGCCAGCAGCTTGGCCGACAGCTCGTATAGCTCCTACGAGCAGTACTTC. Residues: CASSLADSSYSSYEQYF.

This clone was picked up a small number of times. This specimen includes other DNA sequences encoding the same CDR3. The chain joins TRBV4-1 to TRBJ2-1; 8 bases fit TRBD2. V gave up 0 bases and J gave up 3 bases; unmatched junction bases: 4. The CDR3 runs to 16 residues. Germline lookup yields CDR1 MGHRA and CDR2 YSYEKL. Here the CDR3 reads CASSQDGTSGYNEQFF. CDR3 nucleotides: TGCGCCAGCAGCCAAGATGGAACTAGCGGCTACAATGAGCAGTTCTTC.

The chain links TRBV5-1 to TRBJ2-3; weak D call: TRBD2 (6 bases). V was pared by 3 bases and J by 6 bases, with 20 bases between. Germline CDR1 and CDR2: SGHRS and YFSETQ. The CDR3 consists of 16 residues. CDR3 loop: CASSSWPGLEGDTQYF. The CDR3 DNA sequence: TGCGCCAGCAGCTCATGGCCGGGACTGGAGGGCGATACGCAGTATTTT.

The chain joins TRBV2 to TRBJ2-1; possibly TRBD1 or TRBD2 for D (5 bases each). CDR3 size: 14 residues. Trimming took 5 bases from V and 8 from J, leaving 16 bases between them. CDR1 SNHLY and CDR2 FYNNEI come from the germline V gene. The CDR3 coding sequence is TGTGCCAGCAGTACCCTCGAGGGGTGGGATGAGCAGTTCTTC. Its translation is CASSTLEGWDEQFF.

This chain uses TRBV7-6 with TRBJ2-7, with D hard to call. V lost 4 bases to trimming and J lost 0 bases, with 16 bases between them. Germline loops: CDR1 SGHVS, CDR2 FNYEAQ. The CDR3 consists of 16 residues. DNA for the CDR3: TGTGCCAGCAGCTCGGGCTCCGGCTCGAGCTCCTACGAGCAGTACTTC. This gives the protein CASSSGSGSSSYEQYF.

The V and J genes are TRBV25-1 and TRBJ2-7, with a tentative D call TRBD2 (6 bases). Germline V gene sequence: CDR1 MGHDK, CDR2 SYGVNS. The CDR3 totals 12 residues. Trimming left V 10 bases short and J 2 bases short, with 12 bases between. For the CDR3, the DNA is TGTGCCACCCGAGCGGGTCCCTACGAGCAGTACTTC. Translating it yields CATRAGPYEQYF.

V and J are TRBV27 and TRBJ2-1; D possibly corresponds to TRBD1 (5 bases). V gave up 8 bases and J gave up 4 bases, with 15 bases separating them. The CDR3 extends over 14 amino acids. Germline V gives CDR1 MNHEY, CDR2 SMNVEV (reference sequence). CDR3 sequence (DNA): TGTGCCAGCGGTGACAGTATAATGTACAATGAGCAGTTCTTC. This codes for CASGDSIMYNEQFF.

The chain recombines TRBV5-1 with TRBJ2-2, with D hard to call. Trimming stripped 0 bases from V and 5 bases from J, with 11 bases between. The CDR3 is 15 residues long. The V gene's germline CDR1 is SGHRS and CDR2 YFSETQ. The CDR3, as DNA: TGCGCCAGCAGCTTGGTTCTTCCGAGGACCGGGGAGCTGTTTTTT. Protein: CASSLVLPRTGELFF.

The V and J genes are TRBV4-1 and TRBJ2-1; tentative D call: TRBD2 (5 bases). The CDR3 is 17 residues long. Germline loops: CDR1 MGHRA, CDR2 YSYEKL. The germline V and J ends were trimmed by 1 base and 7 bases, with 20 bases remaining between them. The DNA of the CDR3 is TGCGCCAGCAGCCAAGCCCCGACATACGGAGGATCTAATGAGCAGTTCTTC. Residues: CASSQAPTYGGSNEQFF.

CDR3 DNA: TGCGCCCTACGGGGGGTAGCTAATGAAAAACTGTTTTTT. Protein: CALRGVANEKLFF. The V call is TRBV29-1, the J call TRBJ1-4, with D maybe TRBD1 (5 bases). Germline CDR1 is SQVTM and CDR2 is ANQGSEA. The CDR3 contains 13 residues.

The chain links TRBV7-6 to TRBJ2-1, with 7 nucleotides matching TRBD2. Germline V gene sequence: CDR1 SGHVS, CDR2 FNYEAQ. The CDR3 consists of 15 residues. V trimming: 3 bases; J trimming: 3 bases; junction bases outside the gene matches: 5. CDR3 loop: CASSFPPSGYNEQFF. CDR3 DNA sequence: TGTGCCAGCAGCTTCCCCCCTAGCGGCTACAATGAGCAGTTCTTC.